The sample holds many counts of the clone carrying this T cell receptor (beta chain). The target antigen is unknown. This entry belongs to a study of T cells in Graves' hyperthyroidism and ophthalmopathy. Amplification of TCR beta CDR3 regions was performed using RNA transcripts as template. The TCR CDR3 was amplified in a first-round RT-PCR using the HTBI primer set. TCRdb recomputed calls from the multiplex PCR reads with MiXCR, one row per CDR3 protein. Of 500,000 to 650,000 distinct CDR3 sequences listed, 46% are singletons. CDR3 length: 13 amino acids. Trimming cost V 3 bases and J 2 bases, with 5 bases left between them. Germline values: CDR1 MNHNY, CDR2 SVGAGI (reference sequence). Clinical symptoms, serum thyroxine and TRAb, thyroid ultrasound and orbital computed tomography were used for the diagnoses. Overall study results and limits: Median prediction lead before ophthalmopathy onset was 6 to 8 months with the model. Most thyroid clonotypes with frequency above 0.001 were detected in blood.

This sequence originates from an adult woman with Graves' disease, either hyperthyroidism or ophthalmopathy (not recorded which). Sequenced sample: peripheral blood or thyroid tissue (not recorded which). The rearrangement uses TRBV6-6 and TRBJ2-1; a weak D match, TRBD2 (5 bases). CDR3 nucleotides: TGTGCCAGCAGTTATAGCGCCTACAATGAGCAGTTCTTC. Translating it yields CASSYSAYNEQFF.